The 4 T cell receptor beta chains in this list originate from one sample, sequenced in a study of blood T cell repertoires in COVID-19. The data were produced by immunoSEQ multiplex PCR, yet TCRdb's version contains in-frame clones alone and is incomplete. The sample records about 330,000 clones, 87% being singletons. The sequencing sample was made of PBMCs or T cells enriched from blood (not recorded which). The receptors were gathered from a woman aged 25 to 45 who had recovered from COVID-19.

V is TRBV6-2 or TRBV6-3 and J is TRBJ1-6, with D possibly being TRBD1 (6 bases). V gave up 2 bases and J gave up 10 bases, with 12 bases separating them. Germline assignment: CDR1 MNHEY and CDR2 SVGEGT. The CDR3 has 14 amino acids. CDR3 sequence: CASSYVSGESPLHF. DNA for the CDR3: TGTGCCAGCAGTTACGTGTCAGGGGAATCACCCCTCCACTTT.

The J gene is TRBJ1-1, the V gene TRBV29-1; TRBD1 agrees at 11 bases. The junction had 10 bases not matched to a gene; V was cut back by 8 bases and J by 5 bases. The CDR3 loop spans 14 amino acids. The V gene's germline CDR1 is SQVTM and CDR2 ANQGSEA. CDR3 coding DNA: TGCAGCTCCTCCATGGGACAGGGGGGAACTGAAGCTTTCTTT. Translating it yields CSSSMGQGGTEAFF.

CDR3 in amino acids: CASSWGTSGFSTDTQYF. CDR3 DNA sequence: TGTGCCAGCAGCTGGGGGACTAGCGGATTTAGCACAGATACGCAGTATTTT. This chain uses TRBV11-2 with TRBJ2-3, with TRBD2 matching over 11 bases. This CDR3 contains 17 residues. V shed 4 bases and J 0 bases; nucleotides not matched to a gene: 6. Germline CDR1 SGHAT, CDR2 FQNNGV.

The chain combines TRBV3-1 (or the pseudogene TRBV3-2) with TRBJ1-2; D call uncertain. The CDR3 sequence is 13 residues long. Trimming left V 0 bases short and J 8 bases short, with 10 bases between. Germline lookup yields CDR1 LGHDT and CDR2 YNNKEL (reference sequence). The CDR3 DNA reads TGTGCCAGCAGCCAAGAAAACCCACGGGGCTACACCTTC. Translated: CASSQENPRGYTF.